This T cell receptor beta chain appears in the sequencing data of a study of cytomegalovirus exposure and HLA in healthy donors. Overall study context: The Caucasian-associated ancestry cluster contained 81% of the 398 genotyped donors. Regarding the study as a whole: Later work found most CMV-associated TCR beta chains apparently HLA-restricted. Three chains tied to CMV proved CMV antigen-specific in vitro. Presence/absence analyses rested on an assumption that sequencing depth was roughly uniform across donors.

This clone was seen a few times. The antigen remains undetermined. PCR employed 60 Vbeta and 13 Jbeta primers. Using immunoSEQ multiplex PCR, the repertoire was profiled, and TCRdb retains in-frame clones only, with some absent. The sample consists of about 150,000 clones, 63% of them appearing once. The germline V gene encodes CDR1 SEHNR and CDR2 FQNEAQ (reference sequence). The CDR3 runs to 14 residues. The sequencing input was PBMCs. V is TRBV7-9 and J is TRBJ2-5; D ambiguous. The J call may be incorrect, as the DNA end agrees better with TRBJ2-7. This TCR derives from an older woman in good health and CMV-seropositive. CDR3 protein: CASSSIEPPYEQYF. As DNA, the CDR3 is TGTGCCAGCAGCTCCATAGAGCCACCATACGAGCAGTACTTC.